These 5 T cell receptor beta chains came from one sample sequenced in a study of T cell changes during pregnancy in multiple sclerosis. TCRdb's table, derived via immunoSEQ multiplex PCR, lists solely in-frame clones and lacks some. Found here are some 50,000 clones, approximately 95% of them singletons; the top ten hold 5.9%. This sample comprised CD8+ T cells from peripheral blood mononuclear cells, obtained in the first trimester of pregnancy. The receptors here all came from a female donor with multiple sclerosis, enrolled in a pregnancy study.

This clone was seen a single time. The CDR3 loop is CASSPGRTAYEQYF. The CDR3 nucleotides read TGTGCCAGCAGCCCCGGTCGGACTGCCTACGAGCAGTACTTC. The chain carries TRBV13 and TRBJ2-7; a weak D match, TRBD2 (5 bases). This CDR3 spans 14 amino acids. The germline gives CDR1 PRHDT, CDR2 FYEKMQ (reference sequence). The V end lost 5 bases, the J end lost 2 bases, and 13 bases lay between the germline ends.

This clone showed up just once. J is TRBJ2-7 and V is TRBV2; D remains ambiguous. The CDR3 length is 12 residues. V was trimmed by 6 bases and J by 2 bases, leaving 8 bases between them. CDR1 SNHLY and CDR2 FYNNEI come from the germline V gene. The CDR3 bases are TGTGCCAGCAGAGAGTCGGCCTACGAGCAGTACTTC. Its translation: CASRESAYEQYF.

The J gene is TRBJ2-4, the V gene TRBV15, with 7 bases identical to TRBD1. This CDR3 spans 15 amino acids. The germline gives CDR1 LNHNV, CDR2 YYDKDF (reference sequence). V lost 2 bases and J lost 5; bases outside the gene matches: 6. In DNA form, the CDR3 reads TGTGCCACCAGCAGACTGACAGGGAGCGAAAACATTCAGTACTTC. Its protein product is CATSRLTGSENIQYF.

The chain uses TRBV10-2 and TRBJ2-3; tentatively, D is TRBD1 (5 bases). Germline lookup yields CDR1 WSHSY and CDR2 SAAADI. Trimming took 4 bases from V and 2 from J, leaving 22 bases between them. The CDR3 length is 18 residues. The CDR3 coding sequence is TGCGCCAGCAGTGGGTCCCCGAGGACATGGAAAGACACAGATACGCAGTATTTT. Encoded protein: CASSGSPRTWKDTDTQYF.

CDR3 sequence: CASSPPGGVEAFF. In DNA, the CDR3 is TGTGCCAGCAGCCCACCGGGGGGCGTTGAAGCTTTCTTT. The chain is built from TRBV7-9 and TRBJ1-1; TRBD1 might be the D (6 bases). This CDR3 region has 13 residues. CDR1 and CDR2 (germline): SEHNR, FQNEAQ (reference sequence). V shed 5 bases and J shed 7 bases, with 14 bases lying between them.